The sequence of this TCR beta chain was determined in a study of blood T cell repertoires in COVID-19. Study details: Donors in the United States, Italy and Spain gave samples during acute or convalescent COVID-19. In each case, the material was cDNA or gDNA derived from T cells, B-cell-depleted T cells, or PBMCs.

This clone has a single count. Source study methods: Reference gene primers were amplified, and this amplification served to estimate nucleated cell counts. TCRdb's table, derived via immunoSEQ multiplex PCR, lists solely in-frame clones and lacks some. The V and J calls and clone size are taken from that table; D and trimming were inferred from the DNA. The sample includes just under 65,000 clones, about four fifths seen only once; the top ten take approximately 5%. The CDR3 length is 17 residues. With V trimmed by 4 bases and J by 4 bases, 7 bases remained unmatched. Germline assignment: CDR1 LGHDT and CDR2 YNNKEL (reference sequence).

The clonotype was recovered from a human donor in a cohort sampled during active COVID-19. The chain uses TRBV3-1 (or the pseudogene TRBV3-2) and TRBJ2-1, with 13 bases lining up with TRBD2. Material: peripheral blood. The CDR3 DNA reads TGTGCCAGCAGCCCGCCTTTGACTAGCGGGGGGTACAATGAGCAGTTCTTC. Translating gives CASSPPLTSGGYNEQFF.